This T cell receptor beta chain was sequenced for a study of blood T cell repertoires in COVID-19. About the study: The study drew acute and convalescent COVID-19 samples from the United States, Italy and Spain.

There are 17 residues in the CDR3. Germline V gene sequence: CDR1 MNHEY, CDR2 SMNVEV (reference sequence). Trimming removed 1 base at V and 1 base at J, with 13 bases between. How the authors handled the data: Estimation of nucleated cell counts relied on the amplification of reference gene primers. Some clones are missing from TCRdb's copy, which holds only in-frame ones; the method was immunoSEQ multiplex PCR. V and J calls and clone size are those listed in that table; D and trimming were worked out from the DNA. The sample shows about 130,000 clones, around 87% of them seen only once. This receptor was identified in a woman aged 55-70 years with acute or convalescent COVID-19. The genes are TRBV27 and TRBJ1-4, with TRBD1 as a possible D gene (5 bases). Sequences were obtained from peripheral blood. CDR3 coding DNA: TGTGCCAGCAGTTTATTAGGCCTTACAGGAACTAATGAAAAACTGTTTTTT. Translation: CASSLLGLTGTNEKLFF. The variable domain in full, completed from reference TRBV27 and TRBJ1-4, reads EAQVTQNPRYLITVTGKKLTVTCSQNMNHEYMSWYRQDPGLGLRQIYYSMNVEVTDKGDVPEGYKVSRKEKRNFPLILESPSPNQTSLYFCASSLLGLTGTNEKLFFGSGTQLSVL.